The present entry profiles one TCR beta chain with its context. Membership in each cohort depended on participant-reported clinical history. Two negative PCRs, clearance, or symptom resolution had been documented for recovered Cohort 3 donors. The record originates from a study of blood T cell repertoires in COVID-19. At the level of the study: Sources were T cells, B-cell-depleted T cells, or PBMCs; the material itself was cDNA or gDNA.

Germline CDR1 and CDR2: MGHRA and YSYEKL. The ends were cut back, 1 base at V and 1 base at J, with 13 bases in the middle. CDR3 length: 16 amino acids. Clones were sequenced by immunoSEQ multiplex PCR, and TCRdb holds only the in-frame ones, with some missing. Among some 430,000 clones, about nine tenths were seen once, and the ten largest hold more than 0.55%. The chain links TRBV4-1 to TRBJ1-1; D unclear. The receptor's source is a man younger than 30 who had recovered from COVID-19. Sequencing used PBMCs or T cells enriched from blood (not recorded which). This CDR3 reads CASSQGRVAGNTEAFF. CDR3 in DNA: TGCGCCAGCAGCCAAGGGAGGGTAGCGGGGAACACTGAAGCTTTCTTT.